Shown below are 32 T cell receptor beta chains from a single sample sequenced in a study of T cells in localized non-small cell lung cancer. Method: immunoSEQ multiplex PCR; TCRdb's copy keeps in-frame clones and lacks some. The sample contains tens of thousands of clones, approximately 90% of which appear only once. The sequencing used peripheral blood, collected before any cancer treatment. The receptors derive from a man aged 40-75 years with stage I squamous cell lung carcinoma.

The chain couples TRBV15 to TRBJ2-3, with D perhaps matching TRBD1 or TRBD2 (7 bases each). This CDR3 contains 16 residues. Germline CDR1 and CDR2: LNHNV and YYDKDF (reference sequence). Trimming removed 0 bases at V and 3 bases at J, with 13 bases between. The CDR3 coding sequence is TGTGCCACCAGCAGAGATATGCAGGGGGGGACAGATACGCAGTATTTT. Translated: CATSRDMQGGTDTQYF.

V and J are TRBV6-5 and TRBJ2-2; D is possibly TRBD1 or TRBD2 (6 bases each). The CDR3 sequence is 13 residues long. The ends were cut back, 6 bases at V and 7 bases at J, with 12 bases in the middle. Germline CDR1 MNHEY, CDR2 SVGAGI. The CDR3 DNA follows: TGTGCCAGCAGCTCAGGGGAGGTCGGGGAGCTGTTTTTT. Translation gives CASSSGEVGELFF.

The chain joins TRBV9 to TRBJ2-5; TRBD2 agrees at 9 bases. The trim removed 0 bases at V and 0 bases at J, leaving 12 bases unmatched. Germline V gene lookup returns CDR1 SGDLS and CDR2 YYNGEE. The CDR3 has 19 amino acids. In DNA form, the CDR3 reads TGTGCCAGCAGCGTAGGAATAGCGGGGGCACCGCGACACCAAGAGACCCAGTACTTC. This encodes CASSVGIAGAPRHQETQYF.

The V and J genes are TRBV27 and TRBJ1-2; 8 positions agree with TRBD1. The V gene's germline CDR1 is MNHEY and CDR2 SMNVEV (reference sequence). Unmatched junction bases numbered 14, after V lost 6 bases and J lost 8 bases. CDR3 length: 15 residues. The CDR3 protein is CASRHSTGAIEGYTF. The CDR3, as DNA: TGTGCCAGCAGACATTCGACAGGGGCGATAGAAGGCTACACCTTC.

V and J are TRBV5-1 and TRBJ2-7; D is undetermined. Trimming pared 1 base from V and 5 bases from J, leaving 7 bases between. Germline V gives CDR1 SGHRS, CDR2 YFSETQ. This CDR3 comprises 12 residues. The CDR3 reads CASSLPTHEQYF. CDR3 DNA sequence: TGCGCCAGCAGCTTGCCTACCCACGAGCAGTACTTC. Full variable domain (outside the CDR3, taken from reference TRBV5-1 and TRBJ2-7): KAGVTQTPRYLIKTRGQQVTLSCSPISGHRSVSWYQQTPGQGLQFLFEYFSETQRNKGNFPGRFSGRQFSNSRSEMNVSTLELGDSALYLCASSLPTHEQYFGPGTRLTVT.

The genes are TRBV10-3 and TRBJ2-7, with D perhaps matching TRBD1 or TRBD2 (6 bases each). Germline CDR1 is ENHRY and CDR2 is SYGVKD. This CDR3 has 15 amino acids. Trimming took 1 base from V and 0 from J, leaving 10 bases between them. CDR3 bases: TGTGCCATCAGTGAGTACGGGGGCCCCTCCTACGAGCAGTACTTC. Amino acids: CAISEYGGPSYEQYF.

The chain joins TRBV10-3 to TRBJ2-1, with no clear D. Germline assignment: CDR1 ENHRY and CDR2 SYGVKD. CDR3 length: 12 residues. Trimming shortened V by 0 bases and J by 8 bases, and 5 bases separated the two germline ends. CDR3 amino acids: CAISESLYEQFF. The CDR3 nucleotides read TGTGCCATCAGTGAGTCGTTGTATGAGCAGTTCTTC.

The chain has TRBV9 and TRBJ1-5; D is possibly TRBD1 (5 bases). Germline V gene data show CDR1 as SGDLS and CDR2 as YYNGEE. CDR3 length equals 15 residues. Deletions cut 0 bases from V and 7 bases from J, with 14 bases between. The CDR3 loop reads CASSVGPGSGQPQHF. In nucleotides, the CDR3 is TGTGCCAGCAGCGTAGGGCCAGGGAGCGGGCAGCCCCAGCATTTT.

The V call is TRBV18, the J call TRBJ2-1; TRBD2 aligns across 11 bases. The V and J ends lost 1 base and 9 bases, in that order; junction bases with no gene match: 8. The CDR3 totals 16 residues. Germline values: CDR1 KGHSH, CDR2 LQKENI. The CDR3: CASSPLAGGPLSEQFF. The CDR3 DNA sequence: TGTGCCAGCTCACCACTAGCGGGGGGGCCTCTAAGTGAGCAGTTCTTC.

The CDR3 spells CARTGGGDEQFF. Here the CDR3 DNA reads TGTGCCAGGACAGGGGGAGGGGATGAGCAGTTCTTC. The V and J genes are TRBV21-1 and TRBJ2-1; TRBD1 was called by the table and not checked on the DNA. TRBV21-1 is labeled a pseudogene. This CDR3 spans 12 amino acids.

This chain joins TRBV6-5 and TRBJ1-2, with TRBD1 identical over 9 bases. V gave up 6 bases and J gave up 5 bases; unmatched junction bases: 7. Germline assignment: CDR1 MNHEY and CDR2 SVGAGI. The CDR3 has 14 residues. The CDR3 sequence: CASRTGTGSYGYTF. The CDR3 bases are TGTGCCAGCAGGACCGGGACAGGGTCTTATGGCTACACCTTC.

The chain is built from TRBV7-9 and TRBJ2-1, with D hard to call. Trimming shortened V by 7 bases and J by 9 bases, and 7 bases separated the two germline ends. Germline V CDR1 and CDR2: SEHNR, FQNEAQ (reference sequence). There are 10 residues in the CDR3. The DNA of the CDR3 is TGTGCCAGCACCCCGGGTGAGCAGTTCTTC. It specifies CASTPGEQFF.

The genes are TRBV5-4 and TRBJ1-2; D perhaps matches TRBD1 (6 bases). Germline V lookup: CDR1 SGHNT, CDR2 YYREEE (reference sequence). This CDR3 spans 15 amino acids. The V and J ends lost 4 bases and 7 bases respectively, with 20 bases between them. CDR3 sequence: CASSVPQGRVPGYTF. CDR3 DNA: TGTGCCAGCAGCGTACCTCAGGGGAGGGTACCTGGCTACACCTTC.

The chain uses TRBV7-3 and TRBJ1-2; D not certain. Per germline, CDR1 SGHTA and CDR2 FQGTGA. The length of the CDR3 is 13 residues. Between the trimmed V and J ends, which lost 5 bases and 0 bases, there was a span of 7 bases. CDR3 coding DNA: TGTGCCAGCAGCGCGTCACCTAACTATGGCTACACCTTC. Translating it yields CASSASPNYGYTF.

This clone appeared once. The chain links TRBV5-1 to TRBJ1-2; possible D gene TRBD1, 5 bases. The V gene lost 3 bases and the J gene lost 2 bases, with 11 bases spanning the gap. Germline CDR1 is SGHRS and CDR2 is YFSETQ. The CDR3 contains 14 residues. Written as DNA, the CDR3 is TGCGCCAGCAGCTCGGGGGACGGAAACTATGGCTACACCTTC. The encoded protein is CASSSGDGNYGYTF.

As to this clone: Other DNA sequences within the sample encode an identical CDR3. The rearrangement joins TRBV5-1 to TRBJ1-2, with TRBD1 matching 10 bases. Per the germline V gene, CDR1 is SGHRS and CDR2 is YFSETQ. The trim removed 1 base at V and 4 bases at J, leaving 7 bases unmatched. This CDR3 has 16 residues. The CDR3: CASSLLPGTGVYGYTF. The CDR3 nucleotides are TGCGCCAGCAGCTTGTTGCCCGGGACAGGGGTCTATGGCTACACCTTC.

The table lists this clone with a few counts. V usage is TRBV6-1 and J usage is TRBJ1-2; D is uncertain. The CDR3 has 11 residues. Germline CDR1 MNHNS, CDR2 SASEGT. Trimming removed 3 bases from V and 5 bases from J, with 4 bases in between. In DNA form, the CDR3 reads TGTGCCAGCAGTGAGGGGTATGGCTACACCTTC. It specifies CASSEGYGYTF.

J is TRBJ2-1 and V is TRBV5-1; the match to TRBD2 covers 7 bases. Germline assignment: CDR1 SGHRS and CDR2 YFSETQ. Trimming took 2 bases from V and 4 from J; bases not matched to a gene: 9. The CDR3 length is 16 residues. The CDR3 DNA reads as TGCGCCAGCAGCTTTGGTTCTAGCGGACCATACAATGAGCAGTTCTTC. This gives the protein CASSFGSSGPYNEQFF.

This chain joins TRBV9 and TRBJ1-2, with TRBD1 matching over 7 bases. V lost 4 bases, J lost 8 bases, and 14 bases stayed unmatched. Germline V gene sequence: CDR1 SGDLS, CDR2 YYNGEE. This CDR3 has 15 amino acids. The CDR3 loop reads CASSPREGAPGGYTF. DNA for the CDR3: TGTGCCAGCAGCCCTAGGGAGGGGGCCCCAGGGGGCTACACCTTC. The whole variable domain, filled in from reference TRBV9 and TRBJ1-2, reads DSGVTQTPKHLITATGQRVTLRCSPRSGDLSVYWYQQSLDQGLQFLIQYYNGEERAKGNILERFSAQQFPDLHSELNLSSLELGDSALYFCASSPREGAPGGYTFGSGTRLTVV.

The chain links TRBV19 to TRBJ1-1, with TRBD1 identical over 11 bases. The CDR3 sequence is 15 residues long. CDR1 is LNHDA, CDR2 SQIVND, per germline (reference sequence). V was clipped by 7 bases and J by 5 bases; unmatched bases: 9. This CDR3 is CASTWTGGSGTEAFF. The CDR3 DNA is TGTGCCAGTACCTGGACAGGGGGCAGTGGGACTGAAGCTTTCTTT.

The chain employs TRBV19 and TRBJ1-5; D call uncertain. Germline V lookup: CDR1 LNHDA, CDR2 SQIVND (reference sequence). The CDR3 totals 12 residues. The V end lost 2 bases, the J end lost 5 bases, and 4 bases lay between the germline ends. CDR3 coding DNA: TGTGCCAGTAGTATACTGGATCAGCCCCAGCATTTT. Encoded protein: CASSILDQPQHF. The whole variable domain, remainder taken from reference TRBV19 and TRBJ1-5, is DGGITQSPKYLFRKEGQNVTLSCEQNLNHDAMYWYRQDPGQGLRLIYYSQIVNDFQKGDIAEGYSVSREKKESFPLTVTSAQKNPTAFYLCASSILDQPQHFGDGTRLSIL.

This clone has only a few counts. The J gene is TRBJ2-1, the V gene TRBV10-3, with D tentatively TRBD1 (5 bases). The V and J ends lost 6 bases and 5 bases respectively, with 8 bases between them. CDR3 length equals 12 residues. Germline assignment: CDR1 ENHRY and CDR2 SYGVKD. This CDR3 reads CAISPDNNEQFF. For the CDR3, the DNA is TGTGCCATCAGCCCGGACAACAATGAGCAGTTCTTC.

The J gene is TRBJ1-6, the V gene TRBV7-9; no reliable D call. V was pared by 1 base and J by 9 bases, with 13 bases between. Germline V gene data show CDR1 as SEHNR and CDR2 as FQNEAQ (reference sequence). The CDR3 is 15 amino acids. This CDR3 is CASSLGGAASSPLHF. DNA for the CDR3: TGTGCCAGCAGCTTAGGGGGAGCGGCAAGTTCACCCCTCCACTTT.

The chain couples TRBV6-1 to TRBJ1-5, with 7 nucleotides matching TRBD1. V trimming: 3 bases; J trimming: 1 base; junction bases outside the gene matches: 6. Germline CDR1 is MNHNS and CDR2 is SASEGT. This CDR3 spans 16 amino acids. The CDR3 bases are TGTGCCAGCAGTGATGACAGGGCTAGGAGCAATCAGCCCCAGCATTTT. Its protein is CASSDDRARSNQPQHF.

The genes are TRBV28 and TRBJ2-7, with D possibly TRBD2 on 6 matching bases. Germline CDR1 and CDR2: MDHEN and SYDVKM. V was cut by 5 bases and J by 0 bases, with 17 bases left in between. The CDR3 spans 16 residues. The CDR3 DNA sequence: TGTGCCAGCAGTACCCCTCGGGCGGGAAGCTCCTACGAGCAGTACTTC. This gives the protein CASSTPRAGSSYEQYF.

V and J are TRBV30 and TRBJ1-2, with 8 nucleotides matching TRBD1. This CDR3 has 13 amino acids. Looked up from germline, CDR1 is GTSNPN and CDR2 is SVGIG (reference sequence). J lost 8 bases, V lost 1 base, and 6 bases had no gene match. CDR3 region: CAWSGQGFRGYTF. CDR3 in DNA: TGTGCCTGGAGTGGACAGGGGTTTAGGGGCTACACCTTC.

This chain joins TRBV28 and TRBJ2-2, with D maybe TRBD1 (5 bases). Germline loops: CDR1 MDHEN, CDR2 SYDVKM. The germline V and J ends were trimmed by 6 bases and 0 bases, with 8 bases remaining between them. The CDR3 runs to 14 residues. DNA for the CDR3: TGTGCCAGCAGGAGCAGGGCGAACACCGGGGAGCTGTTTTTT. It codes for CASRSRANTGELFF.

The chain couples TRBV5-1 to TRBJ2-6; 9 bases are shared with TRBD1. The CDR3 extends over 16 amino acids. The junction had 3 bases not matched to a gene; V was cut back by 3 bases and J by 2 bases. CDR1 is SGHRS and CDR2 is YFSETQ in the germline V gene. The CDR3 coding sequence is TGCGCCAGCAGCTCTAGGACAGGGGCTGGGGCCAACGTCCTGACTTTC. Translated: CASSSRTGAGANVLTF.

The gene calls are TRBV6-1 and TRBJ1-4; D may be TRBD1 (5 bases). The germline V and J ends were trimmed by 2 bases and 8 bases, with 12 bases remaining between them. The CDR3 covers 14 residues. Germline assignment: CDR1 MNHNS and CDR2 SASEGT. This chain's CDR3 is CASSESGQEEKLFF. The CDR3 DNA reads as TGTGCCAGCAGTGAATCGGGGCAGGAGGAAAAACTGTTTTTT.

J is TRBJ1-2 and V is TRBV28; no firm D call. This CDR3 is 12 amino acids long. Between the trimmed V and J ends, which lost 8 bases and 3 bases, there was a span of 10 bases. Looked up from germline, CDR1 is MDHEN and CDR2 is SYDVKM. The CDR3 DNA is TGTGCCAGCCGGCAGACGGACTATGGCTACACCTTC. This translates into CASRQTDYGYTF.

This clone showed up just once. This chain joins TRBV29-1 and TRBJ2-2; D remains unclear. CDR3 size: 12 residues. Deletions cut 6 bases from V and 1 base from J, with 6 bases between. Germline CDR1 SQVTM, CDR2 ANQGSEA. The CDR3 region is CSVGRNTGELFF. DNA of the CDR3: TGCAGCGTGGGCCGGAACACCGGGGAGCTGTTTTTT.

The chain carries TRBV6-1 and TRBJ2-3; weak D call: TRBD1 (6 bases). V was trimmed by 6 bases and J by 4 bases, leaving 11 bases between them. Germline lookup yields CDR1 MNHNS and CDR2 SASEGT. The CDR3 is made up of 13 amino acids. CDR3 sequence reads: CASRVQGPDTQYF. The CDR3 bases are TGTGCCAGCAGGGTCCAGGGGCCAGATACGCAGTATTTT.